One sample yielded the 32 T cell receptor beta chains listed below, sequenced in a study of tissue T cells after allogeneic stem cell transplantation. Some clones are missing from TCRdb's copy, which holds only in-frame ones; the method was immunoSEQ multiplex PCR. The sample has 8,500 to 9,000 clones; 35% to 55% are singletons. The time point was: mouse harvest day 7 after allogeneic transplant. Mouse grafts combined 10^7 T-cell-depleted bone marrow cells with 10^6 splenic CD5+ T cells. The sequencing input was skin. The receptors were gathered from a female BALB/c mouse given C57BL/6 T cells with graft-versus-host disease after an allogeneic hematopoietic cell transplant.

To note about this clone: Genes and germline are mouse. The sequenced fragment ends 1 residue before the CDR3 boundary, so the rest is inferred from the germline J gene. This chain links TRBV12-2 with TRBJ2-5; the match to TRBD2 covers 9 bases. The V gene end was trimmed by 0 bases and the J gene end by 6 bases; junction bases not matched to a gene: 6. CDR3 size: 15 residues. Germline V gene lookup returns CDR1 SGHLS and CDR2 HYDKME. CDR3 sequence reads: CASSLDWGGDDTQYF. The CDR3 DNA, read in part, is TGTGCCAGCTCTCTCGATTGGGGGGGCGACGACACCCAGTAC. Full variable domain (outside the CDR3, taken from reference TRBV12-2 and TRBJ2-5): NSGVVQSPRYIIKGKGERSILKCIPISGHLSVAWYQQTQGQELKFFIQHYDKMERDKGNLPSRFSVQQFDDYHSEMNMSALELEDSAVYFCASSLDWGGDDTQYFGPGTRLLVL.

This clone was seen a few times. Genes and germline are mouse. Sequencing ends 1 residue short of the CDR3 end; the germline J gene provides the rest. The chain uses TRBV12-1 and TRBJ2-5, with no clear D. Trimming pared 0 bases from V and 0 bases from J, leaving 3 bases between. This CDR3 is 13 amino acids long. Per germline, CDR1 SGHSN and CDR2 HYEKVE. The CDR3 here is CASSLGNQDTQYF. The sequenced part of the CDR3 DNA is TGTGCCAGCTCTCTCGGGAACCAAGACACCCAGTAC.

This clone appeared once. These gene names are mouse names. The CDR3 end is not reached by the read, which stops 1 residue before it; the germline J gene fills it in. This chain uses TRBV24 with TRBJ2-3; the D gene is possibly TRBD1 (6 bases). V shed 4 bases and J shed 0 bases, with 8 bases lying between them. There are 14 residues in the CDR3. CDR1 KGHTA and CDR2 FRNEEI come from the germline V gene. The CDR3 DNA, read in part, is TGTGCCAGCAGTCCGGACAGAAGTGCAGAAACGCTGTAT. Amino acids: CASSPDRSAETLY. The full CDR3 sequence reads CASSPDRSAETLYF.

This clone was detected once. The germline and genes are mouse ones. The read terminates 1 residue ahead of where the CDR3 ends, so the germline J gene completes it. J is TRBJ1-6 and V is TRBV1; D possibly corresponds to TRBD1 (5 bases). Being an ORF, TRBJ1-6 has a function that is uncertain. The ends were cut back, 0 bases at V and 7 bases at J, with 10 bases in the middle. This CDR3 has 15 amino acids. The V gene's germline CDR1 is NSQYPW and CDR2 LRSPGD (reference sequence). CDR3 protein: CTCSADRGRNSPLYF. The sequenced CDR3 bases are TGCACCTGCAGTGCAGATCGGGGGAGAAATTCGCCCCTCTAC.

In the case of this clone: Mouse gene names and germline throughout. The DNA ends 1 residue before the CDR3 does, and the rest of the CDR3 is filled in from the germline J gene. The V gene is TRBV23, the J gene TRBJ2-5; no check of the table's D call, TRBD1, against the DNA was made. The CDR3 has 15 amino acids. Germline CDR1 is KGHTA and CDR2 is FQNQQP. The CDR3 reads CSSSQADRGQDTQYF. The CDR3 bases that were read are TGCTCCAGCAGTCAAGCGGACAGGGGGCAAGACACCCAGTAC. The entire variable domain, with the rest obtained from reference TRBV23 and TRBJ2-5, is as follows: DAAVTQKPRYLIKMKGQEAEMKCIPEKGHTAVFWYQQKQSKELKFLIYFQNQQPLDQIDMVKERFSAVCPSSSLCSLGIRTCEAEDSALYLCSSSQADRGQDTQYFGPGTRLLVL.

Concerning this clone: The genes and germline here are from mouse. The read halts 1 residue ahead of the CDR3 end, with the missing end drawn from the germline J gene. The V and J genes are TRBV13-2 and TRBJ2-4, with D possibly matching TRBD2 (6 bases). V was trimmed by 0 bases and J by 0 bases, leaving 8 bases between them. Per the germline V gene, CDR1 is NNHNN and CDR2 is SYGAGS (reference sequence). This CDR3 has 15 amino acids. Incomplete CDR3 DNA: TGTGCCAGCGGTGATGCTGGGGCTAGTCAAAACACCTTGTAC. The encoded protein is CASGDAGASQNTLY. The whole CDR3 is CASGDAGASQNTLYF.

Details on this clone: Gene names are the mouse ones. The sequenced fragment ends 1 residue before the CDR3 boundary, so the rest is inferred from the germline J gene. This sample includes further DNA sequences coding for the same CDR3. The chain links TRBV3 to TRBJ2-7, with D uncertain. Per germline, CDR1 SNHLY and CDR2 FYNGKV (reference sequence). The CDR3 consists of 12 residues. V was pared by 5 bases and J by 0 bases, with 5 bases between. The covered CDR3 bases are TGTGCCAGCAGCCCCAGCTCCTATGAACAGTAC. It codes for CASSPSSYEQY. The entire CDR3 protein is CASSPSSYEQYF.

The count of this clone is one. Here the gene names and germline are mouse. The read ends 1 residue before the CDR3 terminus; that terminus is restored from the germline J gene. This chain joins TRBV29 and TRBJ2-1; TRBD2 agrees at 9 bases. The germline CDR1 and CDR2 sequences are MSHET and SYDVDS. V was pared by 6 bases and J by 1 base, with 4 bases of the junction left unmatched. The CDR3 totals 15 residues. CDR3 sequence reads: CASRPGGVNYAEQFF. The sequenced part of the CDR3 DNA is TGTGCTAGCAGACCTGGGGGGGTGAACTATGCTGAGCAGTTC.

Remarks on this clone: Gene names are the mouse ones. Partial CDR3 DNA: TGTGCCAGCTCTACCGACAGGGAAAGGGACTCCGACTACACC. Its translation: CASSTDRERDSDYT. The full CDR3 protein reads CASSTDRERDSDYTF. The chain couples TRBV12-2 to TRBJ1-2; 7 positions match TRBD1. The DNA ends 1 residue before the CDR3 does, and the rest of the CDR3 is filled in from the germline J gene. Germline loops: CDR1 SGHLS, CDR2 HYDKME. The CDR3 loop spans 15 amino acids. The V and J ends lost 3 bases and 3 bases, in that order; junction bases with no gene match: 9.

This clone was detected a few times. Genes and germline come from the mouse. Read coverage stops 1 residue before the CDR3 terminus; the germline J gene supplies the remainder. This rearrangement joins TRBV31 to TRBJ2-7, with 7 nucleotides matching TRBD2. V shed 0 bases, J shed 0 bases, and the junction held 2 bases outside the gene matches. The CDR3 sequence is 14 residues long. The V gene's germline CDR1 is GKSSPN and CDR2 SITVG. The CDR3 loop is CAWSLGGFSYEQYF. Incomplete CDR3 DNA: TGTGCCTGGAGTCTGGGGGGGTTCTCCTATGAACAGTAC. The entire variable domain, with the rest obtained from reference TRBV31 and TRBJ2-7, is as follows: AQTIHQWPVAEIKAVGSPLSLGCTIKGKSSPNLYWYWQATGGTLQQLFYSITVGQVESVVQLNLSASRPKDDQFILSTEKLLLSHSGFYLCAWSLGGFSYEQYFGPGTRLTVL.

With respect to this clone: The gene names here belong to mouse. The CDR3 extends 1 residue past the end of the read, so its final part is completed from the germline J gene. The chain is built from TRBV31 and TRBJ2-1; 7 bases match TRBD2. Trimming at V came to 0 bases and at J to 8 bases, leaving 7 bases not matched to a gene. The germline V gene has CDR1 GKSSPN and CDR2 SITVG. The CDR3 totals 14 residues. The sequenced CDR3 bases are TGTGCCTGGAGTCTCCCGGGGGGGGGTACTGAGCAGTTC. The encoded protein is CAWSLPGGGTEQF. The full CDR3 protein is CAWSLPGGGTEQFF.

Worth noting for this clone: The genes and germline here are from mouse. The read terminates 1 residue ahead of where the CDR3 ends, so the germline J gene completes it. The V gene is TRBV12-1, the J gene TRBJ2-1; D is undetermined. Deletions cut 2 bases from V and 7 bases from J, with 8 bases between. Germline CDR1 reads SGHSN; CDR2 reads HYEKVE. The CDR3 runs to 12 residues. CDR3 sequence reads: CASSPAGAEQFF. CDR3 DNA (partial): TGTGCCAGCTCTCCCGCGGGGGCTGAGCAGTTC.

On this clone: The genes and germline here are from mouse. The CDR3 goes on 1 residue after the read ends, and that part is filled in from the germline J gene. The J gene is TRBJ1-3, the V gene TRBV31, with D tentatively TRBD1 (6 bases). Deletions cut 8 bases from V and 0 bases from J, with 8 bases between. CDR1 is GKSSPN and CDR2 is SITVG in the germline V gene. The CDR3 totals 12 residues. CDR3 amino acids: CATRGSGNTLYF. The covered CDR3 bases are TGTGCCACCAGGGGTTCTGGAAATACGCTCTAT.

Worth noting for this clone: Gene names are mouse gene names. This CDR3 is also generated by other DNA sequences in the sample. CDR3 amino acids: CASRGLGGAETLYF. The DNA read from the CDR3 is TGTGCCAGCAGAGGACTGGGAGGTGCAGAAACGCTGTAT. The chain couples TRBV26 to TRBJ2-3, with 8 bases lining up with TRBD2. The read terminates 1 residue before the CDR3 end, so the remaining end is supplied by the germline J gene. This CDR3 is 14 amino acids long. Per the germline V gene, CDR1 is KGHPV and CDR2 is FQNQEV (reference sequence). J was trimmed by 1 base and V by 6 bases; bases with no gene match: 3.

This clone was counted only a few times. The listed genes are named as in mouse. Read sequence stops 1 residue before the CDR3 end, and the germline J gene provides the missing end. The rearrangement links TRBV2 to TRBJ2-7, with D possibly being TRBD1 (6 bases). The CDR3 spans 13 residues. Per germline, CDR1 LGHNA and CDR2 YSYQKL. V lost 3 bases and J lost 4, with 10 bases in between. The CDR3 spells CASSQRGKYEQYF. The part of the CDR3 DNA that was read is TGTGCCAGCAGCCAGAGGGGGAAGTATGAACAGTAC.

This clone occurred once. Gene names denote mouse genes. The read halts 1 residue ahead of the CDR3 end, with the missing end drawn from the germline J gene. This sequence joins TRBV19 and TRBJ2-3; 12 positions agree with TRBD2. The J segment lost 3 bases and the V segment lost 5 bases, leaving 4 bases of the junction unmatched. This CDR3 spans 15 amino acids. The germline CDR1 and CDR2 sequences are FNHDT and SITEND (reference sequence). CDR3 loop: CASSRDWGGAETLYF. The sequenced part of the CDR3 DNA is TGTGCCAGCAGCCGCGACTGGGGGGGCGCAGAAACGCTGTAT.

To note about this clone: Mouse germline and gene names are used. The CDR3 bases that were read are TGTGCCAGCAGTCTAGACAGCTATAATTCGCCCCTCTAC. It encodes CASSLDSYNSPLY. The CDR3 reads in full as CASSLDSYNSPLYF. The chain uses TRBV26 and TRBJ1-6; D possibly corresponds to TRBD1 (5 bases). The read ends 1 residue early relative to the CDR3; the germline J gene fills the gap. TRBJ1-6 is assigned to the ORF class and has an uncertain function. CDR1 is KGHPV and CDR2 is FQNQEV in the germline V gene (reference sequence). CDR3 length: 14 residues. Trimming pared 3 bases from V and 3 bases from J, leaving 6 bases between.

Note on this clone: Genes and germline come from the mouse. The read falls 1 residue short of the CDR3 end, and the missing part is taken from the germline J gene. The chain combines TRBV14 with TRBJ2-4; possibly TRBD1 or TRBD2 for D (6 bases each). Per germline, CDR1 SGHDT and CDR2 FRDEAV. V was clipped by 2 bases and J by 0 bases, with 10 bases between them. This CDR3 has 15 residues. CDR3 loop: CASSLGAWSQNTLYF. The DNA read from the CDR3 is TGTGCCAGCAGTTTGGGGGCGTGGAGTCAAAACACCTTGTAC. Using reference TRBV14 and TRBJ2-4 for the parts outside the CDR3, the full variable domain is EAGVTQSPRYAVLQEGQAVSFWCDPISGHDTLYWYQQPRDQGPQLLVYFRDEAVIDNSQLPSDRFSAVRPKGTNSTLKIQSAKQGDTATYLCASSLGAWSQNTLYFGAGTRLSVL.

In regard to this clone: Genes here carry mouse names. The read halts 1 residue ahead of the CDR3 end, with the missing end drawn from the germline J gene. The V call is TRBV26, the J call TRBJ2-7; D perhaps matches TRBD1 (5 bases). Trimming pared 5 bases from V and 3 bases from J, leaving 8 bases between. The CDR3 spans 12 residues. Germline V gives CDR1 KGHPV, CDR2 FQNQEV (reference sequence). CDR3 DNA (partial): TGTGCCAGCAGTGGACACCGCTATGAACAGTAC. Residues: CASSGHRYEQY. The entire CDR3 sequence reads CASSGHRYEQYF.

With regard to this clone: Mouse gene names and germline throughout. Sequencing ends 1 residue short of the CDR3 end; the germline J gene provides the rest. This chain joins TRBV13-3 and TRBJ1-2; the D is unclear. This CDR3 has 14 residues. Per the germline V gene, CDR1 is NNHDY and CDR2 is SYVADS. Trimming took 2 bases from V and 0 from J, leaving 8 bases between them. The sequenced part of the CDR3 DNA is TGTGCCAGCAGTGAAGCAGGTTCAAACTCCGACTACACC. It encodes CASSEAGSNSDYT. The entire CDR3 sequence reads CASSEAGSNSDYTF.

Notes on this clone: All gene names here are mouse names. The read ends 1 residue early relative to the CDR3; the germline J gene fills the gap. The gene calls are TRBV19 and TRBJ1-1; D ambiguous. Trimming left V 1 base short and J 1 base short, with 5 bases between. Germline-derived CDR1 and CDR2 are FNHDT and SITEND (reference sequence). This CDR3 is 13 amino acids long. This CDR3 is CASSILGNTEVFF. The covered CDR3 bases are TGTGCCAGCAGTATATTAGGGAACACAGAAGTCTTC.

For this clone: Gene names follow the mouse nomenclature. Coverage ceases 1 residue before the CDR3 finishes, and the germline J gene fills in the end. The V gene is TRBV1, the J gene TRBJ2-5, with TRBD1 matching 10 bases. The CDR3 has 15 amino acids. CDR1 is NSQYPW, CDR2 LRSPGD, per germline (reference sequence). The J segment lost 8 bases and the V segment lost 5 bases, leaving 10 bases of the junction unmatched. CDR3 region: CTCSPPGQGRATQYF. The CDR3 bases that were read are TGCACCTGCAGTCCCCCGGGACAGGGGAGGGCCACCCAGTAC.

Sample share makes this clone medium-sized. Gene names are mouse gene names. The read ends 1 residue shy of where the CDR3 ends; the end is completed using the germline J gene. The chain uses TRBV26 and TRBJ1-3; D gene uncertain. Germline V gene lookup returns CDR1 KGHPV and CDR2 FQNQEV (reference sequence). CDR3 length: 14 amino acids. V gave up 2 bases and J gave up 0 bases, with 5 bases separating them. The DNA read from the CDR3 is TGTGCCAGCAGTCTGCTGAATTCTGGAAATACGCTCTAT. This sequence encodes CASSLLNSGNTLY. The whole CDR3 protein is CASSLLNSGNTLYF. The full variable domain, rest sourced from reference TRBV26 and TRBJ1-3, is NSKVIQTPRYLVKGQGQKAKMRCIPEKGHPVVFWYQQNKNNEFKFLINFQNQEVLQQIDMTEKRFSAECPSNSPCSLEIQSSEAGDSALYLCASSLLNSGNTLYFGEGSRLIVV.

On this clone: The germline and genes are mouse ones. The read comes to an end 1 residue before the CDR3 does, leaving the germline J gene to fill in the end. The chain carries TRBV26 and TRBJ1-1, with D tentatively TRBD1 (5 bases). Germline V gives CDR1 KGHPV, CDR2 FQNQEV (reference sequence). This CDR3 comprises 14 residues. Trimming took off 3 bases at V and 0 bases at J, with 8 bases between the two ends. The sequenced part of the CDR3 DNA is TGTGCCAGCAGTCTCCAGGGCACAAACACAGAAGTCTTC. It encodes CASSLQGTNTEVF. The full CDR3 sequence reads CASSLQGTNTEVFF.

On this clone itself: Mouse gene names apply. The read terminates 1 residue ahead of where the CDR3 ends, so the germline J gene completes it. The chain has TRBV13-2 and TRBJ2-3; weak D call: TRBD1 (7 bases). Trimming stripped 1 base from V and 0 bases from J, with 9 bases between. The germline V gene encodes CDR1 NNHNN and CDR2 SYGAGS (reference sequence). CDR3 length: 15 amino acids. This CDR3 reads CASGDRGLSAETLYF. Incomplete CDR3 DNA: TGTGCCAGCGGTGATAGGGGGCTTAGTGCAGAAACGCTGTAT.

This clone came up a few times. These gene names are mouse names. The CDR3 extends 1 residue past the end of the read, so its final part is completed from the germline J gene. The chain employs TRBV3 and TRBJ2-5, with 10 nucleotides matching TRBD1. The CDR3 loop spans 14 amino acids. In germline, CDR1 is SNHLY, CDR2 FYNGKV (reference sequence). V gave up 5 bases and J gave up 7 bases; unmatched junction bases: 6. CDR3 DNA, as far as it was read: TGTGCCAGCAGCCGCCGGGACAGGGGTTACACCCAGTAC. It yields the protein CASSRRDRGYTQY. The entire CDR3 protein reads CASSRRDRGYTQYF.

Of note for this clone: Gene names follow the mouse nomenclature. Read sequence stops 1 residue before the CDR3 end, and the germline J gene provides the missing end. V gene TRBV31 combines with J gene TRBJ2-7; 8 bases fit TRBD1. This CDR3 contains 12 residues. CDR1 and CDR2 (germline): GKSSPN, SITVG. Losses at the gene ends were 3 bases for V and 5 bases for J; bases not matched to a gene: 3. The sequenced part of the CDR3 DNA is TGTGCCTGGAGCCCGACAGGGGATGAACAGTAC. Translation: CAWSPTGDEQY. The complete CDR3 protein is CAWSPTGDEQYF.

Worth noting for this clone: Gene names follow the mouse nomenclature. Read data end 1 residue before the CDR3 end; the end is taken from the germline J gene. J is TRBJ1-1 and V is TRBV17, with unresolved D. Per germline, CDR1 MNHDT and CDR2 YYDKIL. The CDR3 is 13 amino acids. Trimming shortened V by 3 bases and J by 0 bases, and 5 bases separated the two germline ends. CDR3 bases read: TGTGCTAGCAGTAGTGGGCAGAACACAGAAGTCTTC. Translating gives CASSSGQNTEVF. The full-length CDR3 reads as CASSSGQNTEVFF.

This clone is classed as medium-sized. Germline and genes: mouse. The read terminates 1 residue before the CDR3 end, so the remaining end is supplied by the germline J gene. The chain is built from TRBV26 and TRBJ1-4, with D possibly matching TRBD1 (6 bases). The length of the CDR3 is 15 residues. The V end lost 2 bases, the J end lost 2 bases, and 9 bases lay between the germline ends. CDR1 and CDR2 from the germline V gene are KGHPV and FQNQEV (reference sequence). The CDR3 sequence is CASSLQGSSNERLFF. The DNA read from the CDR3 is TGTGCCAGCAGTCTGCAGGGGAGCTCCAACGAAAGATTATTT.

As to this clone: Mouse names are used for the genes. The CDR3 extends 1 residue past the end of the read, so its final part is completed from the germline J gene. The chain couples TRBV26 to TRBJ2-1; D is perhaps TRBD2 (5 bases). Germline CDR1 reads KGHPV; CDR2 reads FQNQEV (reference sequence). The CDR3 covers 14 residues. Between the trimmed V and J ends, which lost 2 bases and 3 bases, there was a span of 8 bases. The sequenced part of the CDR3 DNA is TGTGCCAGCAGTCTGCTGGGAGGCTATGCTGAGCAGTTC. Its translation: CASSLLGGYAEQF. The CDR3 in its entirety is CASSLLGGYAEQFF.

By frequency in the sample, this clone is medium-sized. These gene names are mouse names. The CDR3 extends 1 residue past the end of the read, so its final part is completed from the germline J gene. This chain joins TRBV26 and TRBJ1-5; weak D call: TRBD1 (6 bases). The CDR3 extends over 14 amino acids. The ends were cut back, 4 bases at V and 2 bases at J, with 9 bases in the middle. Per the germline V gene, CDR1 is KGHPV and CDR2 is FQNQEV (reference sequence). CDR3 in amino acids: CASSRGRDNQAPLF. The CDR3 bases that were read are TGTGCCAGCAGTCGGGGGCGCGACAACCAGGCTCCGCTT.

On this clone: Gene names are mouse gene names. The sequence runs out 1 residue before the end of the CDR3; the remainder is reconstructed from the germline J gene. The chain combines TRBV16 with TRBJ2-4; maybe TRBD1 (5 bases). V shed 2 bases and J shed 0 bases, with 9 bases lying between them. The CDR3 has 15 amino acids. Germline V lookup: CDR1 SGHSA, CDR2 FRNQAP. CDR3 region: CASSLPPGSQNTLYF. CDR3 bases read: TGTGCAAGCAGCTTACCCCCAGGGAGTCAAAACACCTTGTAC.